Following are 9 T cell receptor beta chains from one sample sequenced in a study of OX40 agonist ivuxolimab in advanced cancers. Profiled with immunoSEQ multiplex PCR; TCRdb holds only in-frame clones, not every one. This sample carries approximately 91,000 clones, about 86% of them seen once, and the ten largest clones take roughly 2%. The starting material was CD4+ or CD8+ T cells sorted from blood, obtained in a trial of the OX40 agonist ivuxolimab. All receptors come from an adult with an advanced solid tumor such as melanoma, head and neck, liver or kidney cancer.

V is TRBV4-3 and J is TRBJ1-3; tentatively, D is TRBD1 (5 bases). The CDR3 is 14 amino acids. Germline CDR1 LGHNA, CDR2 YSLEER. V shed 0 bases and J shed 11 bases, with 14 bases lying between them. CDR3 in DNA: TGCGCCAGCAGCCAAGATTTGGGACCCTGGGCCATATATTTT. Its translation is CASSQDLGPWAIYF.

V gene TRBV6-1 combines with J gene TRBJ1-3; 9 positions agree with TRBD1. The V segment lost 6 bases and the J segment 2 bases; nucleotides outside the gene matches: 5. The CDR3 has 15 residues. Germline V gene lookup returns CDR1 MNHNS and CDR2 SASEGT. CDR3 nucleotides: TGTGCCAGCAGGGAGGGGGACAGGGCTGGAAACACCATATATTTT. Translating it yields CASREGDRAGNTIYF.

This CDR3 reads CASSQGMGRPGYF. The CDR3 nucleotides are TGTGCCAGCAGCCAAGGGATGGGCAGGCCAGGGTACTTC. V usage is TRBV14 and J usage is TRBJ2-7; D is undetermined. Trimming left V 1 base short and J 12 bases short, with 16 bases between. The CDR3 runs to 13 residues. Germline CDR1 SGHDN, CDR2 FVKESK.

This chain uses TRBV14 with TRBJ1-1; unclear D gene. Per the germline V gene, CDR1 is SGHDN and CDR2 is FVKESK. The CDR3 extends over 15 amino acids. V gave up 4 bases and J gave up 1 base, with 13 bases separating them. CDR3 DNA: TGTGCCAGCAGCCCCCTAACCCAGTCGAACACTGAAGCTTTCTTT. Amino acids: CASSPLTQSNTEAFF. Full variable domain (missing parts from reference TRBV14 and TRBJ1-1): EAGVTQFPSHSVIEKGQTVTLRCDPISGHDNLYWYRRVMGKEIKFLLHFVKESKQDESGMPNNRFLAERTGGTYSTLKVQPAELEDSGVYFCASSPLTQSNTEAFFGQGTRLTVV.

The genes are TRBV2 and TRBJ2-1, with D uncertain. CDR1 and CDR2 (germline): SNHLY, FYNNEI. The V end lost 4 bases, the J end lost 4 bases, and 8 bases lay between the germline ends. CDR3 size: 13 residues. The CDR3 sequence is CASSVDMYNEQFF. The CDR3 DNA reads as TGTGCCAGCAGTGTCGACATGTACAATGAGCAGTTCTTC.

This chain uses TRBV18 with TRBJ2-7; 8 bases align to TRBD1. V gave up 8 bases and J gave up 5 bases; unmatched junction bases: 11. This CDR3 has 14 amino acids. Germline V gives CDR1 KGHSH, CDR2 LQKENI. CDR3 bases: TGTGCCAGCAGAACCGGACAGGGAGCCGACGAGCAGTACTTC. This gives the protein CASRTGQGADEQYF.

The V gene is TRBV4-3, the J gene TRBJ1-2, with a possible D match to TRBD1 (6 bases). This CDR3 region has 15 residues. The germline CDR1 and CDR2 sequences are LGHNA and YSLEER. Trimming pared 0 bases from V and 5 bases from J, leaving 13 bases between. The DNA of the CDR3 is TGCGCCAGCAGCCAAGATTCAATTGGACAGTATGGCTACACCTTC. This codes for CASSQDSIGQYGYTF.

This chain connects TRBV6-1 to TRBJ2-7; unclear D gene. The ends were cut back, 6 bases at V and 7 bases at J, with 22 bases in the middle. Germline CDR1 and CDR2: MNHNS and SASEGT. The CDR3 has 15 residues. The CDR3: CASRPLRLVGVEQYF. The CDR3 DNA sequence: TGTGCCAGCAGGCCCCTGAGGCTAGTTGGGGTGGAGCAGTACTTC.

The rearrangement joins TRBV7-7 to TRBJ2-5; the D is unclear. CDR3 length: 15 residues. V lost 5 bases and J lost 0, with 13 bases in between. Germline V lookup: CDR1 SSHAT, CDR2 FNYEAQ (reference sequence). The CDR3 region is CASSLSGGYQETQYF. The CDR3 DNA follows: TGTGCCAGCAGCCTTTCCGGTGGTTACCAAGAGACCCAGTACTTC.